This TCR beta chain comes out of a study of blood T cells in healthy people across ages. V shed 2 bases and J shed 2 bases, with 18 bases lying between them. The CDR3 has 17 residues. Per the germline V gene, CDR1 is MNHEY and CDR2 is SMNVEV (reference sequence). Through a sample-barcoded 5' primer and a J-beta primer mix, a second PCR was run for roughly 7 to 12 cycles. Tagging of each cDNA molecule was performed by a template-switch adaptor with 12 random nucleotides. At least 2.5 million CDR3-containing paired-end reads were obtained per sample. TCRdb independently ran MiXCR on the 5' RACE reads; one entry per CDR3 protein. The sample includes 1.5 million to 2 million distinct CDR3 sequences, about 50% of them seen just once. This clonotype has a handful of counts.

Sequencing was performed on blood. The chain employs TRBV27 and TRBJ2-5, with D possibly being TRBD2 (5 bases). The clonotype originates from a woman in her forties in good health. The CDR3 DNA reads as TGTGCCAGCAGTTTACGTCAGATCTCGGGGATGCAAGAGACCCAGTACTTC. Translation gives CASSLRQISGMQETQYF.